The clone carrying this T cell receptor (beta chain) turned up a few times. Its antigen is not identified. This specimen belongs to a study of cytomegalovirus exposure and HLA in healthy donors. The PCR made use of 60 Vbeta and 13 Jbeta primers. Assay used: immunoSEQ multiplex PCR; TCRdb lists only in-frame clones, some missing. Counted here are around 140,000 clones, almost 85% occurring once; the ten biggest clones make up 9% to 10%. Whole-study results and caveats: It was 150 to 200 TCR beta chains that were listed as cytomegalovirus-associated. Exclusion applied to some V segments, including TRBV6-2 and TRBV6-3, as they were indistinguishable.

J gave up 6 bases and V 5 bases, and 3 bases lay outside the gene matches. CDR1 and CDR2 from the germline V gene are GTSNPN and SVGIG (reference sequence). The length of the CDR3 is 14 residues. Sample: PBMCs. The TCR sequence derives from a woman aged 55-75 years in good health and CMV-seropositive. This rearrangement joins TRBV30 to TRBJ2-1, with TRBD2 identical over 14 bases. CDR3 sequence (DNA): TGTGCCTGGGGGACTAGCGGGAGTCCCAATGAGCAGTTCTTC. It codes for CAWGTSGSPNEQFF.